A selection of T cell receptor beta chains follows, all from one sample in a study of CD8 T cells in Susac syndrome. TCRdb independently ran MiXCR on the immunoSEQ multiplex PCR reads; one entry per CDR3 protein. The profile shows approximately 280,000 distinct CDR3 sequences, 85% of them singletons. The sequencing input was CD8+ T cells from PBMCs. All receptors derive from a human donor with multiple sclerosis. The CDR3 runs from the conserved cysteine through the conserved F or W. The D gene is left open where the match is weak. Rows give clone size only sometimes, using once, few, many, or a class for an expanded clone.

-	TRBV28	15	TRBJ1-2	-	CASSQTGRNPYGYTF	TGTGCCAGCAGTCAGACGGGGCGCAACCCCTATGGCTACACCTTC
-	TRBV30	13	TRBJ1-1	-	CAWGRDGLTEAFF	TGTGCCTGGGGACGGGACGGACTCACTGAAGCTTTCTTT
-	TRBV30	14	TRBJ1-5	-	CAWSGTGPYQPQHF	TGTGCCTGGAGTGGTACAGGGCCCTATCAGCCCCAGCATTTT
-	TRBV5-1	12	TRBJ2-3	-	CASSLEVDTQYF	TGCGCCAGCAGCTTGGAAGTCGATACGCAGTATTTT
-	TRBV7-6	14	TRBJ2-7	TRBD1	CASSYRTGVNEQYF	TGTGCCAGCAGCTACCGGACAGGGGTAAACGAGCAGTACTTC
few	TRBV28	13	TRBJ1-5	-	CASSFGGNQPQHF	TGTGCCAGCAGTTTTGGGGGGAATCAGCCCCAGCATTTT
-	TRBV9	18	TRBJ2-6	TRBD1	CASTDPTGTRSGANVLTF	TGTGCCAGCACCGACCCGACAGGGACCAGGTCTGGGGCCAACGTCCTGACTTTC
-	TRBV5-4	15	TRBJ1-3	-	CASSLDPSSGNTIYF	TGTGCCAGCAGCTTGGACCCAAGCTCTGGAAACACCATATATTTT
-	TRBV27	15	TRBJ1-5	-	CASSLSMRGNQPQHF	TGTGCCAGCAGTTTATCGATGCGGGGCAATCAGCCCCAGCATTTT
-	TRBV7-9	12	TRBJ2-5	-	CASSRAPETQYF	TGTGCCAGCAGCCGGGCTCCGGAGACCCAGTACTTC
-	TRBV24-1	14	TRBJ2-2	-	CATSDTGNTGELFF	TGTGCCACCAGTGATACAGGGAACACCGGGGAGCTGTTTTTT
-	TRBV18	16	TRBJ2-1	TRBD2	CASSPRLAESYNEQFF	TGTGCCAGCTCACCGCGACTAGCTGAGTCCTACAATGAGCAGTTCTTC
-	TRBV6-2/TRBV6-3	15	TRBJ1-1	-	CASSYGGSPYTEAFF	TGTGCCAGCAGTTACGGCGGCAGCCCGTACACTGAAGCTTTCTTT
-	TRBV29-1	19	TRBJ2-7	TRBD2	CSVEDRRAASGSRTYEQYF	TGCAGCGTTGAAGATAGAAGGGCAGCTAGCGGGAGTCGGACCTACGAGCAGTACTTC
-	TRBV6-4	13	TRBJ2-1	-	CASSDRLGTEQFF	TGTGCCAGCAGTGACAGACTAGGGACTGAGCAGTTCTTC
-	TRBV19	18	TRBJ2-1	TRBD2	CASSTLLAGGGAGNEQFF	TGTGCCAGTAGTACCTTACTAGCGGGAGGGGGAGCGGGCAATGAGCAGTTCTTC
-	TRBV27	13	TRBJ2-7	-	CASSSGSTYEQYF	TGTGCCAGCAGTTCAGGATCTACCTACGAGCAGTACTTC
-	TRBV27	15	TRBJ2-7	-	CASSFSGRNYYEQYF	TGTGCCAGCAGTTTCTCGGGGAGGAACTACTACGAGCAGTACTTC
few	TRBV28	15	TRBJ2-7	TRBD1	CASSPSRGPSYEQYF	TGTGCCAGCAGTCCGTCGAGGGGGCCCAGCTACGAGCAGTACTTC
-	TRBV20-1	15	TRBJ1-1	-	CSARDLGQGDTEAFF	TGCAGTGCTAGAGATCTGGGGCAGGGCGACACTGAAGCTTTCTTT
-	TRBV13	17	TRBJ2-7	TRBD1	CASSQLRGTGGLYERYF	TGTGCCAGCAGCCAACTTAGGGGGACAGGGGGCCTCTACGAGCGGTACTTC
-	TRBV15	16	TRBJ2-1	TRBD2	CATSRLPAGDHNEQFF	TGTGCCACCAGCAGGTTACCAGCGGGAGACCACAATGAGCAGTTCTTC
-	TRBV5-1	13	TRBJ2-1	TRBD2	CASSIGLVGEQFF	TGCGCCAGCAGCATAGGACTAGTGGGTGAGCAGTTCTTC
-	TRBV5-6	17	TRBJ2-6	-	CASSLGQVSSGANVLTF	TGTGCCAGCAGCTTGGGCCAGGTTAGCTCTGGGGCCAACGTCCTGACTTTC
-	TRBV27	15	TRBJ1-5	-	CASSFGGNSNQPQHF	TGTGCCAGCAGTTTCGGGGGGAATAGCAATCAGCCCCAGCATTTT
-	TRBV6-5	13	TRBJ1-5	-	CASSYTLWEPQHF	TGTGCCAGCAGTTACACGTTGTGGGAGCCCCAGCATTTT
once	TRBV20-1	16	TRBJ2-4	-	CSADGAALQTPGIQYF	TGCAGTGCCGACGGCGCAGCGCTACAAACCCCCGGCATTCAGTACTTC
-	TRBV13	15	TRBJ2-7	TRBD1	CASSPRDREIHEQYF	TGTGCCAGCAGCCCCCGGGACAGGGAAATCCACGAGCAGTACTTC
-	TRBV9	13	TRBJ1-6	-	CASTNGGKPPLHF	TGTGCCAGCACCAATGGGGGGAAGCCACCCCTCCACTTT
-	TRBV7-9	17	TRBJ2-2	-	CASSLAGHEITAGELFF	TGTGCCAGCAGCCTAGCTGGGCACGAAATCACCGCCGGGGAGCTGTTTTTT
-	TRBV20-1	15	TRBJ2-2	TRBD2	CSVGTSGEATGELFF	TGCAGTGTGGGGACTAGCGGAGAAGCTACCGGGGAGCTGTTTTTT
-	TRBV15	12	TRBJ2-1	-	CATSREDNEQFF	TGTGCCACCAGCAGAGAAGACAATGAGCAGTTCTTC
-	TRBV7-9	15	TRBJ2-7	-	CASSATLAVGYEQYF	TGTGCCAGCAGCGCGACTTTAGCTGTGGGCTACGAGCAGTACTTC
once	TRBV19	15	TRBJ2-7	-	CASKQEGDAKAEQYF	TGTGCCAGTAAGCAGGAAGGGGACGCGAAGGCCGAGCAGTACTTC
-	TRBV12-5	14	TRBJ1-5	TRBD1	CASGNRGGNQPQHF	TGTGCTAGTGGTAACAGGGGCGGCAATCAGCCCCAGCATTTT
-	TRBV7-9	13	TRBJ2-3	-	CASSQDSTDTQYF	TGTGCCAGCAGCCAGGACAGCACAGATACGCAGTATTTT
-	TRBV9	15	TRBJ1-6	-	CASSVGQGPGSPLHF	TGTGCCAGCAGCGTAGGTCAGGGCCCGGGTTCACCCCTCCACTTT
-	TRBV27	14	TRBJ2-3	TRBD2	CASTKRGRTDTQYF	TGTGCCAGTACAAAGCGGGGACGCACAGATACGCAGTATTTT
-	TRBV13	13	TRBJ2-4	-	CASSPNRVDIQYF	TGTGCCAGCAGCCCGAACAGGGTGGACATTCAGTACTTC
few	TRBV7-2	15	TRBJ2-5	TRBD2	CASSLRSGIQETQYF	TGTGCCAGCAGCTTGAGAAGCGGGATCCAAGAGACCCAGTACTTC
-	TRBV6-6	14	TRBJ2-1	TRBD2	CASKLGLGLNEQFF	TGTGCCAGCAAGCTGGGACTAGGTCTGAATGAGCAGTTCTTC
-	TRBV29-1	13	TRBJ1-2	TRBD1	CSVSAGGVDGYTF	TGCAGCGTTTCTGCAGGGGGCGTAGATGGCTACACCTTC
few	TRBV2	16	TRBJ2-3	-	CASSEGQGGWTDTQYF	TGTGCCAGCAGTGAAGGGCAGGGGGGATGGACAGATACGCAGTATTTT
-	TRBV28	16	TRBJ2-7	-	CASSHPALLGTYEQYF	TGTGCCAGCAGTCACCCAGCCTTACTAGGAACCTACGAGCAGTACTTC
-	TRBV11-1	20	TRBJ2-1	TRBD2	CASGHILGTSGLSSYNEQFF	TGTGCCAGCGGCCACATTCTCGGGACTAGCGGGCTTAGCTCCTACAATGAGCAGTTCTTC
-	TRBV6-1	13	TRBJ2-7	-	CAVQGGLPYEQYF	TGTGCCGTCCAAGGGGGGTTGCCCTACGAGCAGTACTTC
-	TRBV29-1	13	TRBJ2-5	-	CSVETTIGETQYF	TGCAGCGTTGAGACGACTATCGGAGAGACCCAGTACTTC
-	TRBV6-1	15	TRBJ2-7	-	CASSERGELGYEQYF	TGTGCCAGCAGTGAAAGGGGAGAACTAGGGTACGAGCAGTACTTC
-	TRBV28	19	TRBJ1-5	TRBD1	CASSLSAGWGQLSNQPQHF	TGTGCCAGCAGTTTATCTGCCGGATGGGGACAGCTGAGCAATCAGCCCCAGCATTTT
few	TRBV6-5	13	TRBJ2-1	-	CASSYAFGNEQFF	TGTGCCAGCAGTTACGCGTTTGGCAATGAGCAGTTCTTC
-	TRBV6-2/TRBV6-3	14	TRBJ2-1	-	CASSYISAQGEQFF	TGTGCCAGCAGTTACATCAGCGCTCAGGGTGAGCAGTTCTTC
-	TRBV19	16	TRBJ2-7	TRBD2	CASSLRETSRTYEQYF	TGTGCCAGTAGCCTCCGTGAGACTAGCCGAACCTACGAGCAGTACTTC